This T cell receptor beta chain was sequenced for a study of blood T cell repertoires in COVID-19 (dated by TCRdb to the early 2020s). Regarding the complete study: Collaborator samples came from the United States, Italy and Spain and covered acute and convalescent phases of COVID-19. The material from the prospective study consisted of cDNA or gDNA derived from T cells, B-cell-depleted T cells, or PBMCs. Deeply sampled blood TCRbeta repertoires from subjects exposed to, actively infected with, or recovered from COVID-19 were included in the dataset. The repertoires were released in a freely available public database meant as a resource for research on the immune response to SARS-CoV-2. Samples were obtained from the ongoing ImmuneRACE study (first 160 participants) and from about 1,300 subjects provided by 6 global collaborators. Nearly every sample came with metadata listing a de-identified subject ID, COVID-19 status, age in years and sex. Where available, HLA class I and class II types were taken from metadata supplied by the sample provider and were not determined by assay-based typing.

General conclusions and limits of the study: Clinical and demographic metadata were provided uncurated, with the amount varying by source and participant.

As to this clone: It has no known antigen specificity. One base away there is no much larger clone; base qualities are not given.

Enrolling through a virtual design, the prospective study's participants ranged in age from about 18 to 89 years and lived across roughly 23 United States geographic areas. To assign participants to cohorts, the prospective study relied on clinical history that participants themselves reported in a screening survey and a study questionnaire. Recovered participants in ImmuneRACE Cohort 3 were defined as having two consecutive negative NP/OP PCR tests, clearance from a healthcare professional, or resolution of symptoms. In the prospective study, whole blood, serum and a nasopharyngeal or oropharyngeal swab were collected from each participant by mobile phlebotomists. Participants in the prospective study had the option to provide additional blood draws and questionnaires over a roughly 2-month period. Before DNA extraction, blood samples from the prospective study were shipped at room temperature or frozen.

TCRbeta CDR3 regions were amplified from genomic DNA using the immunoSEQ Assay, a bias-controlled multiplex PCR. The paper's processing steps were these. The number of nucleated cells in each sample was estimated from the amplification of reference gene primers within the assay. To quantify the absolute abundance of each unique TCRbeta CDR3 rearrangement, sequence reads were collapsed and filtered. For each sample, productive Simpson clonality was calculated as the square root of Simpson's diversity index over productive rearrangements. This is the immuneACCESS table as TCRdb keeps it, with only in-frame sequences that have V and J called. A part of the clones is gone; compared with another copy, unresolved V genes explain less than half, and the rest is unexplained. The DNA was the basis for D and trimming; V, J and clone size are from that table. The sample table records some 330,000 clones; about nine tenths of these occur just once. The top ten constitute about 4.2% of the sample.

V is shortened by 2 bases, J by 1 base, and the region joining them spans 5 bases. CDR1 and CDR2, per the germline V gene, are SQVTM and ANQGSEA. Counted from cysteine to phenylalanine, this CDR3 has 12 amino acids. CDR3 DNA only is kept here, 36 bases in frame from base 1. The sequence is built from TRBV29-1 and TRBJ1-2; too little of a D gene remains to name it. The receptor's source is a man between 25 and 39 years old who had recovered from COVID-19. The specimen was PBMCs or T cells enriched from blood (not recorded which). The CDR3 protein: CSVESLNYGYTF. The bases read TGCAGCGTTGAATCACTTAACTATGGCTACACCTTC.